This TCR beta chain was profiled in a study of siplizumab effects on memory and regulatory T cells. Overall study findings and caveats: A major contribution to the alloresponse seemed to be made by naive T cells, which seemed more diverse than memory cells. An assignable naive or memory phenotype was lacking in roughly 80-95% of proliferating CD4+ or CD8+ clones. Siplizumab cultures yielded proliferating Tregs whose suppressive function was not confirmed.

About this clone itself: Its antigen is currently unknown.

TCRdb's copy holds only in-frame clones and misses some; the assay was immunoSEQ multiplex PCR. The sample has about 91,000 clones, 80% to 95% seen once. This CDR3 is built from 14 residues. The ends were cut back, 4 bases at V and 1 base at J, with 10 bases in the middle. CDR1 and CDR2 (germline): SQVTM, ANQGSEA. The chain links TRBV29-1 to TRBJ2-2; D is perhaps TRBD1 (5 bases). The receptor was derived from a human donor in good health. Sequencing was done on a sample of CD8+ T cells sorted from blood. The CDR3 coding sequence is TGCAGCGTTGCGAAAGGGGTGAACACCGGGGAGCTGTTTTTT. Translation: CSVAKGVNTGELFF.